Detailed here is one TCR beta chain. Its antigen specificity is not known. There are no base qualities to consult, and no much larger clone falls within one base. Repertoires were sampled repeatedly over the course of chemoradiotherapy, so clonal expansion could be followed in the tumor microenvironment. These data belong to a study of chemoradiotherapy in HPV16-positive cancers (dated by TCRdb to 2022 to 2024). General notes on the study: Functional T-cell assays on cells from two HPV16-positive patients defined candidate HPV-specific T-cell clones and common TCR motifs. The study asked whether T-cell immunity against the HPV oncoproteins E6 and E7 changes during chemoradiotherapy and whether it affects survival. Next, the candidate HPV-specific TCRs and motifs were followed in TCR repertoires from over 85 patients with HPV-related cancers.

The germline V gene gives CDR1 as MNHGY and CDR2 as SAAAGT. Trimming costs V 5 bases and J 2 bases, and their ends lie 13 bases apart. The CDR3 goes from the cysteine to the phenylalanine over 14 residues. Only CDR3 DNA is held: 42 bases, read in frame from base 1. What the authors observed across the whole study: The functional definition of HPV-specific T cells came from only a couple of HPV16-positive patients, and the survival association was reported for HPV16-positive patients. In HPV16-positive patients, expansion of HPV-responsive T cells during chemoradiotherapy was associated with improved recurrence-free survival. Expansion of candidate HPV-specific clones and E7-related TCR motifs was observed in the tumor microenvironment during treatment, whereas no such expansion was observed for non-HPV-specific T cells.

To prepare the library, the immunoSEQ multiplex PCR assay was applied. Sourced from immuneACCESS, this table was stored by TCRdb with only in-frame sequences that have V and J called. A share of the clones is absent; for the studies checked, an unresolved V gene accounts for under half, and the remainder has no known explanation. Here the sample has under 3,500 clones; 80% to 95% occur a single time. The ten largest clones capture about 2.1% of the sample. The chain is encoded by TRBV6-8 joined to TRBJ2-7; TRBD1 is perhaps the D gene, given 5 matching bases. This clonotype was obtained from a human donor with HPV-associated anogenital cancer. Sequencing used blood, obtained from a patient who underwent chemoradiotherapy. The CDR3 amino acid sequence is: CASSLRGPPYEQYF. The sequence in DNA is TGTGCCAGCAGTCTAAGGGGCCCACCCTACGAGCAGTACTTC.